Listed here are 11 T cell receptor beta chains from one sample, sequenced in a study of beta chain features in type 1 diabetes. The whole isolated RNA underwent reverse transcription, so sequencing captured expressed TCRB transcripts. Using immunoSEQ multiplex PCR, the repertoire was profiled, and TCRdb retains in-frame clones only, with some absent. The sample lists 140,000 to 150,000 clones, around 50% occurring once. Sample: Tregs from blood. Every receptor here comes from a man aged 18 to 30 in good health.

The table lists this clone with a few counts. V and J are TRBV5-1 and TRBJ1-3; D is ambiguous. The CDR3 spans 13 residues. Germline CDR1 and CDR2: SGHRS and YFSETQ. The germline V and J ends were trimmed by 0 bases and 4 bases, with 5 bases remaining between them. The CDR3 bases are TGCGCCAGCAGCTTGGACACAGGAAACACCATATATTTT. This gives the protein CASSLDTGNTIYF.

The chain is built from TRBV28 and TRBJ2-7; TRBD1 matches 7 bases. The V segment lost 4 bases and the J segment 7 bases; nucleotides outside the gene matches: 13. The CDR3 extends over 15 amino acids. Germline-derived CDR1 and CDR2 are MDHEN and SYDVKM. CDR3 residues: CASSSPGQFTREQYF. The CDR3 region has the DNA TGTGCCAGCAGTTCCCCGGGACAGTTTACGAGGGAGCAGTACTTC.

The CDR3 reads CASSSYKNTEAFF. The DNA for the CDR3 is TGCGCCAGCAGCTCTTACAAGAACACTGAAGCTTTCTTT. The rearrangement joins TRBV5-1 to TRBJ1-1, with D uncertain. CDR3 length: 13 amino acids. Per the germline V gene, CDR1 is SGHRS and CDR2 is YFSETQ. V shed 3 bases and J shed 1 base, with 7 bases lying between them.

The chain recombines TRBV25-1 with TRBJ2-2; perhaps TRBD2 as D (5 bases). Per germline, CDR1 MGHDK and CDR2 SYGVNS. V was clipped by 3 bases and J by 2 bases, with 13 bases between them. The CDR3 runs to 16 residues. The CDR3 DNA sequence: TGTGCCAGCAGTGACTCTCCGGGGATTAACACCGGGGAGCTGTTTTTT. Its translation: CASSDSPGINTGELFF.

This clone was counted between two and nine times. The V and J genes are TRBV7-2 and TRBJ1-6; the D gene is possibly TRBD1 (6 bases). Germline CDR1 reads SGHTA; CDR2 reads FQGNSA. The CDR3 runs to 13 residues. V was shortened by 9 bases and J by 7 bases, with 13 bases between the two germline ends. This CDR3 is CASGTGLNSPLHF. DNA of the CDR3: TGTGCCAGTGGTACAGGGCTAAATTCACCCCTCCACTTT.

This clone was detected once. V and J are TRBV5-6 and TRBJ2-1, with 7 bases lining up with TRBD2. CDR3 length equals 13 residues. The V and J ends lost 9 bases and 0 bases, in that order; junction bases with no gene match: 3. Germline V gives CDR1 SGHDT, CDR2 YYEEEE. This chain's CDR3 is CATQRGSYNEQFF. The CDR3 coding sequence is TGTGCCACCCAGCGGGGCTCCTACAATGAGCAGTTCTTC.

V usage is TRBV30 and J usage is TRBJ2-7, with 8 bases lining up with TRBD1. V was clipped by 4 bases and J by 2 bases; unmatched bases: 13. The CDR3 runs to 16 residues. The germline V gene encodes CDR1 GTSNPN and CDR2 SVGIG (reference sequence). The DNA of the CDR3 is TGTGCCTGGACTGATCCGACCGGGACAGGCACCTACGAGCAGTACTTC. Residues: CAWTDPTGTGTYEQYF.

This chain connects TRBV11-2 to TRBJ2-1, with TRBD2 matching over 13 bases. CDR1 and CDR2 (germline): SGHAT, FQNNGV. The CDR3 spans 16 residues. Trimming cost V 5 bases and J 4 bases; bases outside gene matches: 5. In DNA, the CDR3 is TGTGCCAGCAGCCCCCGACTAGCGGGAGGTTACAATGAGCAGTTCTTC. Its protein product is CASSPRLAGGYNEQFF.

This clone has more than one count but fewer than ten. The chain has TRBV7-2 and TRBJ2-7, with 7 bases fitting TRBD2. The V segment lost 1 base and the J segment 0 bases; nucleotides outside the gene matches: 12. This CDR3 region has 18 residues. Germline V gene lookup returns CDR1 SGHTA and CDR2 FQGNSA. Written as DNA, the CDR3 is TGTGCCAGCAGCTTAGGTCAGACTAGCCCTACTACCTCCTACGAGCAGTACTTC. Translation gives CASSLGQTSPTTSYEQYF.

The chain has TRBV27 and TRBJ1-5; D is possibly TRBD1 (5 bases). The CDR3 extends over 15 amino acids. V lost 6 bases to trimming and J lost 7 bases, with 19 bases between them. Germline values: CDR1 MNHEY, CDR2 SMNVEV (reference sequence). The chain's CDR3 is CASRPYRSISQPQHF. CDR3 nucleotides: TGTGCCAGCAGGCCATACAGGTCTATTAGCCAGCCCCAGCATTTT.

The chain couples TRBV9 to TRBJ2-1; unclear D gene. The V and J ends lost 2 bases and 3 bases respectively, with 9 bases between them. The germline V gene encodes CDR1 SGDLS and CDR2 YYNGEE. The CDR3 consists of 14 residues. Here the CDR3 reads CASSVSVGYNEQFF. The DNA for the CDR3 is TGTGCCAGCAGCGTCTCGGTTGGCTACAATGAGCAGTTCTTC. The whole variable domain, filled in from reference TRBV9 and TRBJ2-1, reads DSGVTQTPKHLITATGQRVTLRCSPRSGDLSVYWYQQSLDQGLQFLIQYYNGEERAKGNILERFSAQQFPDLHSELNLSSLELGDSALYFCASSVSVGYNEQFFGPGTRLTVL.